The 4 T cell receptor beta chains below come from one sample, sequenced in a study of CXCR3-negative and CXCR3-positive naive CD8 T cells (dated by TCRdb to the late 2010s). These receptors have no known antigen. The sequencing machine was a NextSeq 550. The Human TCR Profiling Kit (MiLaboratory) was used to prepare UMI-labeled 5' RACE TRB cDNA libraries. TCRdb reprocessed the public reads and reports one entry per CDR3 protein sequence, without DNA. The sample has 75,000 to 100,000 distinct CDR3 sequences on record. The top ten clonotypes cover about 0.8% of the sample. What the work shows at the level of the full study, not this receptor alone: TRB CDR3s from CXCR3-positive naive cells showed higher hydrophobicity (lower Kidera factor 4), lower energy, and higher strength and volume indices than CXCR3-negative naive cells.

Sequencing was done on a sample of naive CXCR3+ CD8+ T cells from blood. Explained via the paper, the cell subset or site label denotes: CD45RO-CCR7+CD27+CD95- naive CD8+ T cells expressing CXCR3 (TNR3+). Every receptor here comes from a human donor in good health. Some clones in this sample may be carry-over from other donors' samples.

V is TRBV18 and J is TRBJ2-7. Germline CDR1 is KGHSH and CDR2 is LQKENI. The CDR3 runs 15 residues. CDR3 sequence: CASSPQGKNRYEQYF.

The chain employs TRBV4-2 and TRBJ1-6; TCRdb names TRBD1, which stays unverified in the absence of DNA. Per the germline V gene, CDR1 is LGHNA and CDR2 is YNFKEQ. The CDR3 length is 15 residues. CDR3 sequence reads: CASSLGEGGNSPLHF.

The gene calls are TRBV28 and TRBJ2-7; TCRdb reports TRBD1, a call that lacks DNA to check it against. Per germline, CDR1 MDHEN and CDR2 SYDVKM. This CDR3 region has 14 residues. This chain's CDR3 is CASSPRQEFYEQYF.

The chain uses TRBV7-9 and TRBJ2-7; TCRdb names TRBD1, which stays unverified in the absence of DNA. The CDR3 runs to 15 residues. CDR1 and CDR2 (germline): SEHNR, FQNEAQ (reference sequence). The CDR3 loop reads CASSQRPGQGVEQYF.